These 6 T cell receptor beta chains originate from one sample sequenced in a study of Graves' ophthalmopathy and Graves' hyperthyroidism. Using RNA transcripts, the TCR beta CDR3 regions were amplified. After a first-round RT-PCR with HTBI primers, a second-round multiplex PCR was run. MiXCR, run by TCRdb on the multiplex PCR reads, gives a single entry per CDR3 protein. There are 580,000 or so distinct CDR3 sequences in the sample; roughly 40% occur only once, and about 4% lies in the top ten. Sequencing was performed on peripheral blood or thyroid tissue (not recorded which). Receptor source: an adult man with Graves' hyperthyroidism.

The chain employs TRBV20-1 and TRBJ2-7; 8 bases map to TRBD1. There are 11 residues in the CDR3. V shed 3 bases, J shed 6 bases, and the junction held 1 base outside the gene matches. CDR1 is DFQATT and CDR2 is SNEGSKA in the germline V gene (reference sequence). CDR3 amino acids: CSARTGVEQYF. CDR3 nucleotide sequence: TGCAGTGCTAGGACAGGGGTCGAGCAGTACTTC.

There are many counts of this clonotype. V gene TRBV19 combines with J gene TRBJ1-1, with TRBD1 as a possible D gene (5 bases). CDR1 is LNHDA and CDR2 is SQIVND in the germline V gene (reference sequence). Trimming pared 8 bases from V and 1 base from J, leaving 17 bases between. The CDR3 totals 15 residues. Here the CDR3 DNA reads TGTGCCAGTCACTCTGGTGGGACGAGGAACACTGAAGCTTTCTTT. It codes for CASHSGGTRNTEAFF.

The chain combines TRBV20-1 with TRBJ2-5, with TRBD1 identical over 9 bases. V lost 6 bases and J lost 3; bases outside the gene matches: 11. CDR3 length equals 15 residues. The V gene's germline CDR1 is DFQATT and CDR2 SNEGSKA (reference sequence). CDR3 amino acids: CSARIPGQGKETQYF. The DNA of the CDR3 is TGCAGTGCGAGAATCCCGGGACAGGGAAAAGAGACCCAGTACTTC.

Comments on this clonotype: A much bigger clone sits one base away, suggesting this may be a read error. The V call is TRBV5-1, the J call TRBJ1-3; D possibly corresponds to TRBD1 (5 bases). Germline V gene sequence: CDR1 SGHRS, CDR2 YFSETQ. This CDR3 has 14 residues. DNA for the CDR3: TGCACCAGCAGCAGCGGGACCTCTGGAAACACCATATATTTT. The encoded protein is CTSSSGTSGNTIYF.

The chain is built from TRBV25-1 and TRBJ1-3; D call uncertain. Trimming cost V 3 bases and J 0 bases, with 9 bases left between them. Germline-derived CDR1 and CDR2 are MGHDK and SYGVNS. The CDR3 totals 15 residues. The CDR3 nucleotides are TGTGCCAGCAGTGATAAGAACAGCTCTGGAAACACCATATATTTT. It codes for CASSDKNSSGNTIYF.

This clonotype came up many times. The chain is built from TRBV20-1 and TRBJ2-7, with 8 bases lining up with TRBD1. Per the germline V gene, CDR1 is DFQATT and CDR2 is SNEGSKA (reference sequence). This CDR3 is built from 13 residues. Unmatched junction bases numbered 3, after V lost 5 bases and J lost 0 bases. This CDR3 is CSAGDRSSYEQYF. The CDR3 DNA reads as TGCAGTGCTGGGGACAGGAGCTCCTACGAGCAGTACTTC.